The 6 T cell receptor beta chains reported below all come from one sample, sequenced in a study of cytotoxic CD8 clonotypes in ibrutinib-treated CLL. TCRdb's copy holds only in-frame clones and misses some; the assay was immunoSEQ multiplex PCR. The data show some 140,000 clones, about four fifths seen once. Sequencing used PBMCs, obtained after 12 months of ibrutinib treatment. The receptors were gathered from a human donor with chronic lymphocytic leukemia.

The rearrangement links TRBV28 to TRBJ2-1; 10 nucleotides align to TRBD2. CDR3 length: 13 residues. Germline V gene data show CDR1 as MDHEN and CDR2 as SYDVKM. The junction had 6 bases not matched to a gene; V was cut back by 7 bases and J by 9 bases. In nucleotides, the CDR3 is TGTGCCAGCAAGGGGAGCGGGAGGGGTGAGCAGTTCTTC. Translation gives CASKGSGRGEQFF.

The chain links TRBV5-4 to TRBJ2-3; 10 bases match TRBD2. CDR1 is SGHNT, CDR2 YYREEE, per germline (reference sequence). The CDR3 is made up of 18 amino acids. Trimming cost V 0 bases and J 4 bases; bases outside gene matches: 11. In DNA, the CDR3 is TGTGCCAGCAGCTTGGGGGGTGCTAGCGGGAGTCTCCCAGATACGCAGTATTTT. Translation gives CASSLGGASGSLPDTQYF.

The rearrangement links TRBV7-2 to TRBJ2-1; TRBD2 agrees at 12 bases. The CDR3 runs to 18 residues. Germline trimming cut 1 base from V and 1 base from J; bases unmatched to any gene: 5. CDR1 is SGHTA and CDR2 is FQGNSA in the germline V gene. The CDR3, as DNA: TGTGCCAGCAGCTTAGTACTTGGACTAGCGGGGTCCTACAATGAGCAGTTCTTC. Translated: CASSLVLGLAGSYNEQFF. Complete variable domain (other parts from reference TRBV7-2 and TRBJ2-1): GAGVSQSPSNKVTEKGKDVELRCDPISGHTALYWYRQSLGQGLEFLIYFQGNSAPDKSGLPSDRFSAERTGGSVSTLTIQRTQQEDSAVYLCASSLVLGLAGSYNEQFFGPGTRLTVL.

The chain recombines TRBV18 with TRBJ1-3; D may be TRBD1 (6 bases). Germline CDR1 is KGHSH and CDR2 is LQKENI. Trimming took 0 bases from V and 3 from J, leaving 12 bases between them. The CDR3 consists of 16 residues. CDR3 nucleotides: TGTGCCAGCTCACCACCGACCGGGGGCGTTGGAAACACCATATATTTT. It specifies CASSPPTGGVGNTIYF.

This chain links TRBV5-4 with TRBJ2-3; D is ambiguous. With 4 bases removed from V and 4 bases from J, the gap between germline ends came to 13 bases. Germline V lookup: CDR1 SGHNT, CDR2 YYREEE (reference sequence). This CDR3 has 14 amino acids. The CDR3 nucleotides read TGTGCCAGCAGCCCGCAAACGGGTTCAGATACGCAGTATTTT. Translated, it gives CASSPQTGSDTQYF.

This clone was seen only once. The chain has TRBV19 and TRBJ1-3; D ambiguous. This CDR3 comprises 14 residues. Trimming cost V 3 bases and J 0 bases, with 6 bases left between them. Per germline, CDR1 LNHDA and CDR2 SQIVND (reference sequence). The CDR3 reads CASSILTSGNTIYF. In DNA, the CDR3 is TGTGCCAGTAGTATCCTGACCTCTGGAAACACCATATATTTT. Based on the CDR3 plus reference TRBV19 and TRBJ1-3, the full variable domain is DGGITQSPKYLFRKEGQNVTLSCEQNLNHDAMYWYRQDPGQGLRLIYYSQIVNDFQKGDIAEGYSVSREKKESFPLTVTSAQKNPTAFYLCASSILTSGNTIYFGEGSWLTVV.